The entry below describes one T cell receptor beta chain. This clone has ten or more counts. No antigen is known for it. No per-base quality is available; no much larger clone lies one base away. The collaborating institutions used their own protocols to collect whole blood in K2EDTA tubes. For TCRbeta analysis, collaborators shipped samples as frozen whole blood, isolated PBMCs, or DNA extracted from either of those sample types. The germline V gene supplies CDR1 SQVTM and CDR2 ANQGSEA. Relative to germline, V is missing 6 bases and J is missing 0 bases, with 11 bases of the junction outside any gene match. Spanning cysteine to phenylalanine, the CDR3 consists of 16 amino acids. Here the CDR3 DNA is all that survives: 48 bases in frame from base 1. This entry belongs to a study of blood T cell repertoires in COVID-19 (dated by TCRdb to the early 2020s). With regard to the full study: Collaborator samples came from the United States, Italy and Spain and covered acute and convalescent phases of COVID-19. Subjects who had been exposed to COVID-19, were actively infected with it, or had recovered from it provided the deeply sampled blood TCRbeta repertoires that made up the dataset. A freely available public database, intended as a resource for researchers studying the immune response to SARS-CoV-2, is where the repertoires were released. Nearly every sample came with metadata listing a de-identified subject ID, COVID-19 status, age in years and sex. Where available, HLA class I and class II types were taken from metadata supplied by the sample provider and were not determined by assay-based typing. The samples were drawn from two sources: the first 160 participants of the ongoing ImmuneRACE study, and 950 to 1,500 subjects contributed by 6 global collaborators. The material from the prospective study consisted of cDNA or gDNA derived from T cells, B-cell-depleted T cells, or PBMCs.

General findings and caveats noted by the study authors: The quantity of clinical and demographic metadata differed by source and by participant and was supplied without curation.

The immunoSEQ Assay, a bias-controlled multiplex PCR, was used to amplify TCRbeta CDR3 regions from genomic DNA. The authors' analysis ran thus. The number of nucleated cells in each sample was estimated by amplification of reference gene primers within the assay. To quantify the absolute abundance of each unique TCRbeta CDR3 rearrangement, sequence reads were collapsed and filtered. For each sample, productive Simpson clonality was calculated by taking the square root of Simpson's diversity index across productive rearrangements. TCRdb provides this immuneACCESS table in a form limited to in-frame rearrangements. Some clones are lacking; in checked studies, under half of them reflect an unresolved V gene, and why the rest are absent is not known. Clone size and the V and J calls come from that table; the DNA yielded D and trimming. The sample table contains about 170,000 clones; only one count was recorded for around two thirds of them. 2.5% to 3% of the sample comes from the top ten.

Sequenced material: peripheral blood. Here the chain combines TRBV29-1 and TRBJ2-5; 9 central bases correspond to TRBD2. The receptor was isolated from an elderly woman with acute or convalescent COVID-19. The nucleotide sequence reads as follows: TGCAGCGTGGCCCGACTAGCGGAGAAATACCAAGAGACCCAGTACTTC. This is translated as CSVARLAEKYQETQYF. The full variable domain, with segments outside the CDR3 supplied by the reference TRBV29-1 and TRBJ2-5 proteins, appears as SAVISQKPSRDICQRGTSLTIQCQVDSQVTMMFWYRQQPGQSLTLIATANQGSEATYESGFVIDKFPISRPNLTFSTLTVSNMSPEDSSIYLCSVARLAEKYQETQYFGPGTRLLVL.